Listed here are 29 T cell receptor beta chains from one sample, sequenced in a study of response to subunit inactivated influenza vaccine (dated by TCRdb to 2017 to 2018). Libraries were constructed by RT-PCR. TCRdb shows the sequencer as Illumina HiSeq 2500. The raw public data were reprocessed by TCRdb itself: fastp quality trimming at Q25, MiXCR clonotype calling, in-frame beta chains only. Each CDR3 protein gets just one entry, which takes the most common genes and DNA from the rows behind it. Present in this sample are 450,000 to 600,000 distinct CDR3 sequences, less than 10% of which were seen just once. The top ten clones comprise over 10% of the sample. This sample comprised PBMCs from blood, obtained roughly 24 months after vaccination. These receptors were taken from a man aged 45 to 75 who received an inactivated influenza vaccine. Donor details come from another sample of the same person, matched by shared clones.

The CDR3 protein is CSASSEPQETQYF. CDR3 sequence (DNA): TGCAGTGCCTCATCGGAGCCCCAAGAGACCCAGTACTTC. The genes are TRBV20-1 and TRBJ2-5; D uncertain. The length of the CDR3 is 13 residues. The ends were cut back, 6 bases at V and 1 base at J, with 12 bases in the middle. In germline, CDR1 is DFQATT, CDR2 SNEGSKA (reference sequence).

Points on this clonotype: No conserved phenylalanine or tryptophan is present at the end of the CDR3, so a read error is the likely explanation. The gene calls are TRBV3-1 and TRBJ2-7; D ambiguous. V lost 5 bases, J lost 2 bases, and 4 bases lay in between. CDR1 is LGHDT and CDR2 is YNNKEL in the germline V gene (reference sequence). The CDR3 totals 11 residues. The DNA of the CDR3 is TGTGCCAGCAGCGCAGCCTACGAGCAGTACTTA. Residues: CASSAAYEQYL.

A few counts support this clonotype. The V gene is TRBV15, the J gene TRBJ2-1; D is uncertain. Trimming removed 0 bases from V and 0 bases from J, with 9 bases in between. The CDR3 sequence is 16 residues long. Germline-derived CDR1 and CDR2 are LNHNV and YYDKDF (reference sequence). The CDR3 sequence: CATSREGPRSYNEQFF. The CDR3 bases are TGTGCCACCAGCAGAGAAGGACCCCGCTCCTACAATGAGCAGTTCTTC.

V and J are TRBV7-9 and TRBJ2-3, with 7 bases lining up with TRBD1. The junction had 7 bases not matched to a gene; V was cut back by 6 bases and J by 4 bases. The CDR3 extends over 14 amino acids. Germline V lookup: CDR1 SEHNR, CDR2 FQNEAQ (reference sequence). CDR3 sequence (DNA): TGTGCCAGCAGTCTACAGGGGCAGGCAGATACGCAGTATTTT. Translation: CASSLQGQADTQYF.

V gene TRBV12-3 or TRBV12-4 combines with J gene TRBJ2-3, with 8 nucleotides matching TRBD2. The CDR3 runs to 15 residues. With 6 bases clipped from V and 0 bases from J, the junction kept 5 bases outside the gene matches. CDR3 in amino acids: CASRGTRVSTDTQYF. The CDR3 bases are TGTGCCAGCAGGGGGACTAGAGTTAGCACAGATACGCAGTATTTT.

The rearrangement joins TRBV12-3 or TRBV12-4 to TRBJ2-1; TRBD1 agrees at 11 bases. The CDR3 sequence is 16 residues long. With 6 bases clipped from V and 8 bases from J, the junction kept 12 bases outside the gene matches. In DNA form, the CDR3 reads TGTGCCAGCAGCTCAGGGTGGACAGGGGGCATCGATGAGCAGTTCTTC. Residues: CASSSGWTGGIDEQFF.

The chain recombines TRBV29-1 with TRBJ1-1; D is unclear. This CDR3 has 15 amino acids. Trimming shortened V by 3 bases and J by 5 bases, and 19 bases separated the two germline ends. Germline lookup yields CDR1 SQVTM and CDR2 ANQGSEA. CDR3: CSVDDADPDVTEAFF. The DNA of the CDR3 is TGCAGCGTTGATGACGCCGACCCTGACGTGACTGAAGCTTTCTTT.

This clonotype showed up just a few times. The chain uses TRBV11-2 and TRBJ2-7; D might be TRBD1 (5 bases). Trimming took 1 base from V and 9 from J, leaving 16 bases between them. The CDR3 is 14 residues long. Germline-derived CDR1 and CDR2 are SGHAT and FQNNGV. The CDR3 sequence is CASSLGWGNPAQYF. CDR3 in DNA: TGTGCCAGCAGCTTAGGATGGGGCAACCCGGCGCAGTACTTC.

The rearrangement joins TRBV5-1 to TRBJ1-1; TRBD1 is a possible D gene (6 bases). The CDR3 spans 14 residues. From germline, CDR1 is SGHRS and CDR2 YFSETQ. Trimming shortened V by 0 bases and J by 8 bases, and 14 bases separated the two germline ends. The chain's CDR3 is CASSLAGRTVEAFF. CDR3 nucleotides: TGCGCCAGCAGCTTGGCTGGTAGGACAGTAGAAGCTTTCTTT.

The sample holds a few counts of this clonotype. The chain is built from TRBV5-1 and TRBJ2-6; D gene uncertain. CDR3 length equals 19 residues. The V end lost 0 bases, the J end lost 0 bases, and 16 bases lay between the germline ends. Germline lookup yields CDR1 SGHRS and CDR2 YFSETQ. CDR3 region: CASSLAGIRSSSGANVLTF. DNA for the CDR3: TGCGCCAGCAGCTTGGCCGGAATCAGAAGTAGCTCTGGGGCCAACGTCCTGACTTTC.

There are many counts of this clonotype. The chain employs TRBV7-9 and TRBJ2-2; TRBD1 might be the D (5 bases). The CDR3 is made up of 12 amino acids. The germline CDR1 and CDR2 sequences are SEHNR and FQNEAQ (reference sequence). Trimming cost V 5 bases and J 4 bases, with 5 bases left between them. Here the CDR3 DNA reads TGTGCCAGCAGCCAGGGCACCGGGGAGCTGTTTTTT. It translates to CASSQGTGELFF.

This clonotype was found a few times. The chain recombines TRBV7-9 with TRBJ1-3; the D is unclear. Between the trimmed V and J ends, which lost 1 base and 5 bases, there was a span of 6 bases. Looked up from germline, CDR1 is SEHNR and CDR2 is FQNEAQ (reference sequence). This CDR3 comprises 13 residues. CDR3 in DNA: TGTGCCAGCAGCTTAGACAGCCGAAACACCATATATTTT. Amino acid sequence: CASSLDSRNTIYF.

The sample holds a few counts of this clonotype. The V call is TRBV25-1, the J call TRBJ2-2; tentative D call: TRBD2 (5 bases). In germline, CDR1 is MGHDK, CDR2 SYGVNS. The length of the CDR3 is 14 residues. Trimming removed 1 base from V and 4 bases from J, with 7 bases in between. The CDR3 bases are TGTGCCAGCAGTGAATGGAGGAGCACCGGGGAGCTGTTTTTT. Protein: CASSEWRSTGELFF.

The chain is built from TRBV6-2 or TRBV6-3 and TRBJ2-7; 12 bases agree with TRBD2. Trimming at V came to 8 bases and at J to 3 bases, leaving 8 bases not matched to a gene. The CDR3 contains 15 residues. Germline V lookup: CDR1 MNHEY, CDR2 SVGEGT. The CDR3 protein is CASLDSGLAGYEQYF. CDR3 sequence (DNA): TGTGCCAGCCTGGATTCGGGACTAGCGGGCTACGAGCAGTACTTC.

This clonotype was observed a handful of times. The chain employs TRBV5-4 and TRBJ1-2; D gene uncertain. This CDR3 spans 14 amino acids. Germline V gene sequence: CDR1 SGHNT, CDR2 YYREEE (reference sequence). V was cut by 3 bases and J by 1 base, with 10 bases left in between. The chain's CDR3 is CASSSQLLNYGYTF. In nucleotides, the CDR3 is TGTGCCAGCAGCTCGCAACTACTTAACTATGGCTACACCTTC.

There are many counts of this clonotype. The chain uses TRBV10-2 and TRBJ2-7, with 7 bases aligning to TRBD1. The CDR3 sequence is 13 residues long. Trimming took 11 bases from V and 1 from J; bases not matched to a gene: 8. Germline CDR1 is WSHSY and CDR2 is SAAADI. The CDR3 region has the DNA TGCGCCGCAGGACAGGTGCCTTCCTACGAGCAGTACTTC. Its protein product is CAAGQVPSYEQYF.

This clonotype was seen more than once but under ten times. The V gene is TRBV4-3, the J gene TRBJ1-2; no clear D gene. The CDR3 sequence is 15 residues long. The V and J ends lost 0 bases and 0 bases respectively, with 8 bases between them. Germline CDR1 is LGHNA and CDR2 is YSLEER. The CDR3 DNA reads as TGCGCCAGCAGCCAAGAGGGTACCTCTAACTATGGCTACACCTTC. This gives the protein CASSQEGTSNYGYTF.

The chain uses TRBV15 and TRBJ2-2; D call uncertain. V was pared by 5 bases and J by 4 bases, with 8 bases between. The CDR3 contains 13 residues. From germline, CDR1 is LNHNV and CDR2 YYDKDF (reference sequence). DNA of the CDR3: TGTGCCACCAGCCCGCCAGGCACCGGGGAGCTGTTTTTT. As protein: CATSPPGTGELFF.

At least ten counts were recorded for this clonotype. The chain uses TRBV20-1 and TRBJ2-5; D is perhaps TRBD1 (5 bases). Trimming left V 6 bases short and J 5 bases short, with 13 bases between. The CDR3 is 12 amino acids. CDR1 is DFQATT and CDR2 is SNEGSKA in the germline V gene (reference sequence). This CDR3 is CSATDKTETQYF. In nucleotides, the CDR3 is TGCAGTGCCACGGACAAGACGGAGACCCAGTACTTC.

V usage is TRBV7-2 and J usage is TRBJ1-5, with TRBD1 matching 9 bases. Germline loops: CDR1 SGHTA, CDR2 FQGNSA. Unmatched junction bases numbered 4, after V lost 1 base and J lost 6 bases. The CDR3 extends over 15 amino acids. The CDR3 nucleotides read TGTGCCAGCAGCTTAGTGGGACAGGGTGTTCAGCCCCAGCATTTT. Protein product: CASSLVGQGVQPQHF.

The chain combines TRBV7-9 with TRBJ2-1; D is undetermined. Trimming shortened V by 1 base and J by 13 bases, and 11 bases separated the two germline ends. Per the germline V gene, CDR1 is SEHNR and CDR2 is FQNEAQ (reference sequence). This CDR3 is 12 amino acids long. The CDR3 DNA sequence: TGTGCCAGCAGCTTAGAGACCAGCGCCCAGTTCTTC. Protein: CASSLETSAQFF.

The table lists this clonotype with a few counts. The chain uses TRBV12-3 or TRBV12-4 and TRBJ2-2; D may be TRBD2 (5 bases). Trimming removed 11 bases at V and 1 base at J, with 11 bases between. CDR3 length equals 13 residues. CDR3 nucleotides: TGTGCCCAGCAACGGGGGAACACCGGGGAGCTGTTTTTT. Protein sequence: CAQQRGNTGELFF.

This clonotype has only a few counts. This chain joins TRBV28 and TRBJ1-3, with 8 bases lining up with TRBD1. The V gene's germline CDR1 is MDHEN and CDR2 SYDVKM. The CDR3 is 14 amino acids. V shed 3 bases and J 4 bases; nucleotides not matched to a gene: 2. For the CDR3, the DNA is TGTGCCAGCAGTTTGCCAGGGGGCGGAAACACCATATATTTT. Translated: CASSLPGGGNTIYF.

CDR3 nucleotide sequence: TGTGCCAGCAGTTTACAGGCGGGGGACACCGGGGAGCTGTTTTTT. This gives the protein CASSLQAGDTGELFF. The genes are TRBV27 and TRBJ2-2, with TRBD2 matching over 7 bases. The CDR3 has 15 amino acids. Unmatched junction bases numbered 3, after V lost 2 bases and J lost 3 bases. Germline V gene sequence: CDR1 MNHEY, CDR2 SMNVEV (reference sequence).

The chain carries TRBV30 and TRBJ1-6; D is unclear. From germline, CDR1 is GTSNPN and CDR2 SVGIG (reference sequence). V dropped 2 bases and J dropped 7 bases, with 6 bases sitting between them. CDR3 length equals 12 residues. The DNA for the CDR3 is TGTGCCTGGAGTTTACTAAATTCACCCCTCCACTTT. Translating gives CAWSLLNSPLHF.

The V call is TRBV9, the J call TRBJ1-4, with D possibly matching TRBD1 (5 bases). The CDR3 has 13 residues. Trimming pared 0 bases from V and 7 bases from J, leaving 7 bases between. Germline V gene data show CDR1 as SGDLS and CDR2 as YYNGEE. CDR3 coding DNA: TGTGCCAGCAGCGTAGGGGACCGTGAAAAACTGTTTTTT. Translation gives CASSVGDREKLFF. Full variable domain (remainder filled in from reference TRBV9 and TRBJ1-4): DSGVTQTPKHLITATGQRVTLRCSPRSGDLSVYWYQQSLDQGLQFLIQYYNGEERAKGNILERFSAQQFPDLHSELNLSSLELGDSALYFCASSVGDREKLFFGSGTQLSVL.

This clonotype showed up just a few times. The J gene is TRBJ2-5, the V gene TRBV20-1, with TRBD1 matching 7 bases. The germline V gene has CDR1 DFQATT and CDR2 SNEGSKA (reference sequence). The V and J ends lost 2 bases and 5 bases, in that order; junction bases with no gene match: 8. This CDR3 spans 14 amino acids. The CDR3 DNA is TGCAGTGCTAGACCGGGGACAGTACCGGAGACCCAGTACTTC. Translated, it gives CSARPGTVPETQYF.

Many counts were recorded for this clonotype. The V and J genes are TRBV10-3 and TRBJ2-1, with D tentatively TRBD1 (5 bases). The CDR3 length is 15 residues. Germline V gene data show CDR1 as ENHRY and CDR2 as SYGVKD. Trimming pared 5 bases from V and 5 bases from J, leaving 16 bases between. The CDR3 is CAISPSGQKNNEQFF. CDR3 nucleotides: TGTGCCATCAGTCCCTCAGGGCAGAAGAACAATGAGCAGTTCTTC.

This clonotype was picked up a small number of times. The rearrangement joins TRBV10-3 to TRBJ2-7; tentatively, D is TRBD2 (6 bases). From germline, CDR1 is ENHRY and CDR2 SYGVKD. The length of the CDR3 is 13 residues. Trimming removed 10 bases from V and 3 bases from J, with 16 bases in between. The CDR3 bases are TGTGCCACCAACCGGGACTCGAACTACGAGCAGTACTTC. Its protein is CATNRDSNYEQYF.